This T cell receptor beta chain was identified during a study of CD8 T cells in Susac syndrome. Random hexamers served to reverse transcribe roughly 0.45 to 1 ug RNA. With immunoSEQ multiplex PCR, TCR beta CDR3 was amplified across 54 Vbeta and 13 Jbeta. TCRdb ran MiXCR on the immunoSEQ multiplex PCR reads and lists one entry per CDR3 protein. The sample holds roughly 180,000 distinct CDR3 sequences, over 85% seen once. As for this clonotype: A junction boundary mismatches the germline segment, possibly from a read error.

The CDR3 totals 12 residues. CDR1 SQVTM and CDR2 ANQGSEA come from the germline V gene. This chain uses TRBV29-1 with TRBJ1-2; D is uncertain. This clonotype was sampled from a human donor in good health. Sequencing used CD4+ T cells from PBMCs. The CDR3, as DNA: TGCAGCGTGGAAGAGTCCAACTATGGCTACACCTTC. This sequence encodes CSVEESNYGYTF. Drawing the rest from reference TRBV29-1 and TRBJ1-2, the complete variable domain is SAVISQKPSRDICQRGTSLTIQCQVDSQVTMMFWYRQQPGQSLTLIATANQGSEATYESGFVIDKFPISRPNLTFSTLTVSNMSPEDSSIYLCSVEESNYGYTFGSGTRLTVV.